Listed below are T cell receptor beta chains from one sample, sequenced in a study of T cell responses to AZD1222 COVID-19 vaccine. Clones were read by immunoSEQ multiplex PCR, and TCRdb kept only the in-frame ones, dropping some. This sample has over 200,000 clones; 94% occur once, and the top ten carry over 1.5%. The sequenced sample was peripheral blood, obtained 28 days after the second dose of the MenACWY control vaccine. The receptors stem from an adult who received the MenACWY meningococcal vaccine as a control. Each CDR3 is given with its conserved first and last residue. The order of the fields is clone size, V gene, D gene, J gene, CDR3 protein, CDR3 DNA. A D gene is named only where the DNA matches it firmly. Where a row states a size, it is once, few, many or the class of an expanded clone; other rows omit it.

>once|TRBV5-4|TRBD2|TRBJ2-1
CASSFGLAGGAYNEQFF
TGTGCCAGCAGCTTCGGACTAGCGGGGGGTGCCTACAATGAGCAGTTCTTC
>NA|TRBV5-8|NA|TRBJ1-3
CASRVGLSSGNTIYF
TGTGCCAGCCGTGTGGGGCTCTCCTCTGGAAACACCATATATTTT
>NA|TRBV5-6|TRBD1|TRBJ2-5
CASSQGTVQETQYF
TGTGCCAGCAGCCAAGGGACAGTACAAGAGACCCAGTACTTC
>many|TRBV7-9|NA|TRBJ2-7
CASSPRGGVQEQYF
TGTGCCAGCAGCCCGCGTGGAGGGGTTCAGGAGCAGTACTTC
>NA|TRBV5-1|NA|TRBJ2-1
CASRLTGTEQFF
TGCGCCAGCAGGCTGACCGGGACCGAGCAGTTCTTC
>NA|TRBV4-1|NA|TRBJ2-2
CASSHRGLPANTGELFF
TGCGCCAGCAGCCATCGGGGGCTCCCCGCGAACACCGGGGAGCTGTTTTTT
>NA|TRBV5-1|TRBD2|TRBJ2-5
CASSLGLAGETQYF
TGCGCCAGCAGCTTGGGACTAGCCGGAGAGACCCAGTACTTC
>NA|TRBV3-1/TRBV3-2|TRBD2|TRBJ2-7
CASSQVAGGYEQYF
TGTGCCAGCAGCCAAGTCGCGGGGGGCTACGAGCAGTACTTC
>NA|TRBV10-1|NA|TRBJ1-6
CASRGTGNSPLHF
TGCGCCAGCAGGGGGACTGGAAATTCACCCCTCCACTTT
>once|TRBV7-8|NA|TRBJ1-2
CASSLGLLGTYGYTF
TGTGCCAGCAGCTTAGGCCTGCTGGGGACCTATGGCTACACCTTC
>NA|TRBV9|NA|TRBJ2-7
CASSVGASYPGEQYF
TGTGCCAGCAGCGTAGGGGCCAGCTATCCTGGCGAGCAGTACTTC
>NA|TRBV27|TRBD1|TRBJ1-1
CASSLSVGAVGQDTEAFF
TGTGCCAGCAGTTTATCGGTCGGAGCGGTAGGACAGGACACTGAAGCTTTCTTT
>NA|TRBV27|TRBD1|TRBJ2-7
CASSLSGQGSYEQYF
TGTGCCAGCAGTTTATCGGGACAGGGTTCCTACGAGCAGTACTTC
>NA|TRBV6-5|TRBD1|TRBJ1-6
CASSYSRTGRPPLHF
TGTGCCAGCAGTTACTCAAGGACAGGAAGGCCACCCCTCCACTTT
>NA|TRBV28|NA|TRBJ2-1
CASSLGGASYNEQFF
TGTGCCAGCAGTTTAGGGGGGGCCTCCTACAATGAGCAGTTCTTC
>NA|TRBV14|NA|TRBJ2-1
CASSPWVGASDEQFF
TGTGCCAGCAGCCCTTGGGTGGGAGCTAGCGATGAGCAGTTCTTC
>NA|TRBV3-1/TRBV3-2|NA|TRBJ2-2
CASSPPKPGTGELFF
TGTGCCAGCAGCCCACCGAAACCAGGGACCGGGGAGCTGTTTTTT
>NA|TRBV5-1|NA|TRBJ1-2
CASSLEGDGYTF
TGCGCCAGCAGCTTGGAGGGGGACGGCTACACCTTC
>NA|TRBV28|TRBD1|TRBJ2-7
CASRVDRGSYEQYF
TGTGCCAGCAGGGTGGACAGGGGATCCTACGAGCAGTACTTC
>NA|TRBV28|NA|TRBJ2-7
CASSYGRYYEQYF
TGTGCCAGCAGCTACGGCAGATACTACGAGCAGTACTTC
>NA|TRBV29-1|NA|TRBJ2-5
CSARQGGGYQETQYF
TGCAGCGCTAGACAGGGAGGGGGCTACCAAGAGACCCAGTACTTC
>NA|TRBV5-4|TRBD2|TRBJ2-1
CASSFRLAGYNEQFF
TGTGCCAGCAGCTTCAGGCTAGCGGGCTACAATGAGCAGTTCTTC
>NA|TRBV19|NA|TRBJ1-2
CASSGQPNYGYTF
TGTGCCAGTAGTGGACAGCCTAACTATGGCTACACCTTC
>NA|TRBV10-1|NA|TRBJ2-7
CASSSSWGEQYF
TGCGCCAGCAGTTCTTCATGGGGCGAGCAGTACTTC
>few|TRBV5-4|TRBD1|TRBJ2-1
CASSRQGPNEQFF
TGTGCCAGCAGCCGACAGGGACCTAATGAGCAGTTCTTC
>NA|TRBV30|TRBD2|TRBJ2-7
CAWSSWEGSYEQYF
TGTGCCTGGAGTTCTTGGGAGGGCTCCTACGAGCAGTACTTC
>NA|TRBV7-2|NA|TRBJ2-5
CASSQAFGEETQYF
TGTGCCAGCAGCCAAGCGTTTGGGGAAGAGACCCAGTACTTC
>NA|TRBV29-1|TRBD2|TRBJ2-5
CSASQSGRETQYF
TGCAGCGCGTCACAAAGCGGGAGGGAGACCCAGTACTTC
>NA|TRBV18|TRBD2|TRBJ2-1
CASSLKAGTSGSLSNEQFF
TGTGCCAGCTCTTTGAAAGCCGGGACTAGCGGGTCCCTAAGCAATGAGCAGTTCTTC
>NA|TRBV9|NA|TRBJ2-3
CASSVADTQYF
TGTGCCAGCAGCGTAGCAGATACGCAGTATTTT
>NA|TRBV19|NA|TRBJ2-3
CASQGGLSTDTQYF
TGTGCCAGTCAAGGAGGGCTCAGCACAGATACGCAGTATTTT
>NA|TRBV3-1/TRBV3-2|TRBD1|TRBJ2-2
CASSQTTGGRTGELFF
TGTGCCAGCAGCCAGACGACAGGGGGCAGGACCGGGGAGCTGTTTTTT
>NA|TRBV9|TRBD1|TRBJ2-7
CASSVSGQVGDEQYF
TGTGCCAGCAGCGTTTCGGGACAGGTTGGCGACGAGCAGTACTTC
>NA|TRBV11-2|NA|TRBJ1-4
CASSLERNEKLFF
TGTGCCAGCAGCTTAGAGCGGAATGAAAAACTGTTTTTT
>NA|TRBV24-1|TRBD2|TRBJ2-1
CATSDSELRLAGGLGEQFF
TGTGCCACCAGTGATTCCGAACTCCGACTAGCGGGAGGCCTCGGTGAGCAGTTCTTC
>NA|TRBV27|NA|TRBJ1-2
CASSLNLNAVYGYTF
TGTGCCAGCAGTTTAAATCTAAACGCCGTCTATGGCTACACCTTC
>once|TRBV24-1|TRBD2|TRBJ2-4
CATNSGGDDIQYF
TGTGCCACCAATTCCGGGGGGGATGACATTCAGTACTTC
>NA|TRBV6-5|TRBD2|TRBJ2-1
CASSTYSGSWDEQFF
TGTGCCAGCAGTACTTATAGCGGGAGCTGGGATGAGCAGTTCTTC
>NA|TRBV2|NA|TRBJ2-7
CASIGTTSYEQYF
TGTGCCAGCATCGGAACTACCTCCTACGAGCAGTACTTC
>NA|TRBV28|NA|TRBJ1-1
CASNAGTEAFF
TGTGCCAGCAATGCCGGCACTGAAGCTTTCTTT
>NA|TRBV25-1|NA|TRBJ2-7
CASSLALSYEQYF
TGTGCCAGCAGCCTAGCGCTTAGCTACGAGCAGTACTTC
>NA|TRBV6-6|NA|TRBJ1-5
CASSWRTVSNQPQHF
TGTGCCAGCAGCTGGAGGACAGTTAGCAATCAGCCCCAGCATTTT
>once|TRBV6-5|NA|TRBJ1-6
CASSYPDRYSPLHF
TGTGCCAGCAGTTACCCCGACAGATATTCACCCCTCCACTTT